The 19 T cell receptor beta chains below were found in one sample sequenced in a study of T cell repertoires in cytomegalovirus infection. TCRdb used MiXCR to reprocess the reads, holding one entry per CDR3 protein. In the table there are about 230,000 distinct CDR3 sequences, roughly 22% of which are singletons. Sequencing was performed on CD8+ T cells from PBMCs. The receptors were sampled from a human donor in good health (CMV status not recorded). Some clones in this sample may be carry-over from other donors' samples.

This clonotype was seen at least ten times. J is TRBJ1-6 and V is TRBV7-9; unclear D gene. From germline, CDR1 is SEHNR and CDR2 FQNEAQ (reference sequence). The V and J ends lost 5 bases and 8 bases respectively, with 13 bases between them. The CDR3 consists of 14 residues. CDR3 DNA: TGTGCCAGCAGCGGTCCGGGTGTTGATTCACCCCTCCACTTT. Translation: CASSGPGVDSPLHF.

This clonotype came up a few times. Sequence at one end of the junction differs from germline and may be a read error. The V gene is TRBV7-8, the J gene TRBJ2-7; 8 nucleotides match TRBD1. Germline values: CDR1 SGHVS, CDR2 FQNEAQ. This CDR3 has 11 residues. CDR3 bases: TGTGCCAGCAGCTTAGCGGGACAGGTTCTCTTC. This gives the protein CASSLAGQVLF.

In its sample, this clonotype was seen a few times. The rearrangement links TRBV6-5 to TRBJ2-1; 16 bases line up with TRBD2. V was clipped by 4 bases and J by 4 bases; unmatched bases: 4. The CDR3 consists of 17 residues. The germline CDR1 and CDR2 sequences are MNHEY and SVGAGI. CDR3: CASSLGLAGGLYNEQFF. For the CDR3, the DNA is TGTGCCAGCAGTTTGGGACTAGCGGGGGGGCTGTACAATGAGCAGTTCTTC.

This rearrangement joins TRBV2 to TRBJ2-7; no reliable D call. The CDR3 contains 12 residues. Germline CDR1 reads SNHLY; CDR2 reads FYNNEI. V was pared by 7 bases and J by 2 bases, with 9 bases between. CDR3 DNA: TGTGCCAGCAACGACCCTACCTACGAGCAGTACTTC. Translation gives CASNDPTYEQYF.

This clonotype was counted ten times or more. The CDR3 region is CASSLEGPSGATMYF. CDR3 bases: TGTGCCAGCAGCTTAGAGGGTCCTAGCGGGGCAACTATGTACTTC. The chain has TRBV7-2 and TRBJ2-7, with 9 positions matching TRBD2. Germline values: CDR1 SGHTA, CDR2 FQGNSA. CDR3 size: 15 residues. J lost 12 bases, V lost 1 base, and 13 bases had no gene match.

The V and J genes are TRBV3-1 and TRBJ2-5; the D gene is possibly TRBD2 (5 bases). Germline-derived CDR1 and CDR2 are LGHDT and YNNKEL (reference sequence). Trimming left V 0 bases short and J 5 bases short, with 10 bases between. The CDR3 loop spans 14 amino acids. The CDR3 sequence: CASSQEMGDETQYF. CDR3 in DNA: TGTGCCAGCAGCCAAGAAATGGGAGATGAGACCCAGTACTTC.

The chain combines TRBV20-1 with TRBJ2-1, with 8 bases lining up with TRBD1. V was pared by 6 bases and J by 1 base, with 5 bases of the junction left unmatched. Germline V gene sequence: CDR1 DFQATT, CDR2 SNEGSKA (reference sequence). The CDR3 loop spans 14 amino acids. In DNA form, the CDR3 reads TGCAGTGCCACGGACAGGGTTTCCTACAATGAGCAGTTCTTC. Translating gives CSATDRVSYNEQFF.

This clonotype was seen more than once but under ten times. The chain uses TRBV19 and TRBJ1-2; perhaps TRBD1 as D (5 bases). Germline CDR1 is LNHDA and CDR2 is SQIVND (reference sequence). The CDR3 is 11 residues long. Trimming pared 10 bases from V and 8 bases from J, leaving 14 bases between. The CDR3 DNA reads as TGTGCCACCGCGCAGGGCTCCGGCTACACCTTC. Amino acids: CATAQGSGYTF.

V gene TRBV5-1 combines with J gene TRBJ2-1; 7 bases line up with TRBD2. The CDR3 sequence is 16 residues long. Looked up from germline, CDR1 is SGHRS and CDR2 is YFSETQ. Trimming removed 3 bases from V and 1 base from J; junction bases left unmatched: 7. The chain's CDR3 is CASSSEGEGSYNEQFF. CDR3 sequence (DNA): TGCGCCAGCAGCTCAGAAGGGGAGGGGTCCTACAATGAGCAGTTCTTC.

This clonotype was seen more than once but under ten times. The genes are TRBV25-1 and TRBJ1-2, with 8 bases that match TRBD1. V lost 6 bases, J lost 3 bases, and 6 bases stayed unmatched. This CDR3 is 14 amino acids long. The V gene's germline CDR1 is MGHDK and CDR2 SYGVNS. The chain's CDR3 is CASSLKQGDYGYTF. CDR3 nucleotides: TGTGCCAGCAGCCTGAAACAGGGGGACTATGGCTACACCTTC.

This clonotype was observed a handful of times. The J gene is TRBJ2-1, the V gene TRBV20-1; D may be TRBD1 or TRBD2 (5 bases each). The CDR3 spans 13 residues. CDR1 and CDR2 from the germline V gene are DFQATT and SNEGSKA (reference sequence). V was pared by 4 bases and J by 8 bases, with 15 bases between. CDR3 residues: CSATTGPRHEQFF. CDR3 in DNA: TGCAGTGCTACCACGGGGCCTCGCCATGAGCAGTTCTTC.

This clonotype showed up just a few times. V gene TRBV10-3 combines with J gene TRBJ2-7; D remains unclear. This CDR3 is built from 13 residues. Germline V CDR1 and CDR2: ENHRY, SYGVKD. V lost 3 bases and J 0 bases, leaving 6 bases between the germline ends. The CDR3 loop reads CAISDRSSYEQYF. DNA of the CDR3: TGTGCCATCAGTGACAGGAGCTCCTACGAGCAGTACTTC.

As to this clonotype: This CDR3 is missing its conserved last phenylalanine or tryptophan, likely due to a read error. The J gene is TRBJ2-7, the V gene TRBV7-9; D not resolved. V lost 3 bases and J lost 0, with 6 bases in between. The CDR3 has 13 residues. From germline, CDR1 is SEHNR and CDR2 FQNEAQ (reference sequence). The CDR3 here is CASSFLSSYEQYL. CDR3 nucleotides: TGTGCCAGCAGCTTCCTAAGCTCCTACGAGCAGTACTTG.

In DNA, the CDR3 is TGTGCCAGCAGCTTATCGGCGAATGAGCAGTTCTTC. This codes for CASSLSANEQFF. The chain is built from TRBV7-9 and TRBJ2-1, with D hard to call. CDR1 is SEHNR and CDR2 is FQNEAQ in the germline V gene (reference sequence). The V end was cut by 2 bases, the J end by 7 bases, with 6 bases between. This CDR3 spans 12 amino acids.

Only a few counts were recorded for this clonotype. The V call is TRBV6-6, the J call TRBJ2-7; 7 nucleotides agree with TRBD1. The CDR3 runs to 16 residues. V gave up 5 bases and J gave up 0 bases; unmatched junction bases: 10. Per germline, CDR1 MNHNY and CDR2 SVGAGI (reference sequence). The CDR3 region is CASSVRTGTVSYEQYF. The CDR3 DNA sequence: TGTGCCAGCAGTGTAAGAACCGGGACAGTCTCCTACGAGCAGTACTTC.

This clonotype occurred a few times. V gene TRBV6-2 or TRBV6-3 combines with J gene TRBJ2-1; D unclear. The CDR3 is made up of 15 amino acids. V was clipped by 0 bases and J by 6 bases, with 12 bases between them. CDR1 is MNHEY, CDR2 SVGEGT, per germline. Here the CDR3 reads CASSYSAGGGNEQFF. Written as DNA, the CDR3 is TGTGCCAGCAGTTACTCTGCCGGCGGTGGCAATGAGCAGTTCTTC.

CDR3 in DNA: TGTGCCAGCAGTACCCGAGGACTAGACAATGAGCAGTTCTTC. This gives the protein CASSTRGLDNEQFF. The chain joins TRBV2 to TRBJ2-1; 7 positions agree with TRBD2. The J segment lost 5 bases and the V segment lost 5 bases, leaving 6 bases of the junction unmatched. CDR3 size: 14 residues. CDR1 is SNHLY, CDR2 FYNNEI, per germline. Based on the CDR3 plus reference TRBV2 and TRBJ2-1, the full variable domain is EPEVTQTPSHQVTQMGQEVILRCVPISNHLYFYWYRQILGQKVEFLVSFYNNEISEKSEIFDDQFSVERPDGSNFTLKIRSTKLEDSAMYFCASSTRGLDNEQFFGPGTRLTVL.

This clonotype came up many times. J is TRBJ2-7 and V is TRBV7-9, with 7 bases fitting TRBD1. CDR1 is SEHNR, CDR2 FQNEAQ, per germline (reference sequence). V lost 5 bases, J lost 3 bases, and 13 bases stayed unmatched. This CDR3 has 16 residues. In DNA, the CDR3 is TGTGCCAGCAGCCCGTATAGAGGACAGGACGTCTACGAGCAGTACTTC. This encodes CASSPYRGQDVYEQYF.

The V and J genes are TRBV27 and TRBJ1-3, with 7 positions matching TRBD1. The trim removed 5 bases at V and 5 bases at J, leaving 6 bases unmatched. Germline assignment: CDR1 MNHEY and CDR2 SMNVEV (reference sequence). CDR3 size: 14 residues. The CDR3: CASSPTGARNTIYF. In DNA, the CDR3 is TGTGCCAGCAGTCCCACAGGGGCTAGAAACACCATATATTTT.